This TCR beta chain was retrieved from a study of CD8 T cells in Susac syndrome (dated by TCRdb to between 2018 and 2020). In the study overall: Whether CD8+ T cell activation and differentiation in Susac syndrome was antigen driven was tested using repertoire sequencing.

RNA was extracted using the RNeasy kit, and roughly 0.5 to 1 microgram was reverse transcribed with random hexamers. The immunoSEQ multiplex PCR assay, covering 54 Vbeta and 13 Jbeta segments, was used to amplify TCR beta CDR3 regions. To correct PCR amplification bias, a synthetic template baseline was used for both primer optimization and computational correction. As for how the authors treated the data: Reads were annotated to V, D and J genes per IMGT and analyzed with immunoSEQ Analyzer, keeping only productive sequences. Clonality was computed as one minus Shannon entropy normalized by log2 of the number of productive unique sequences. For each patient and control, public and private clones were evaluated among the 100 most prevalent clones. Clones were defined as Susac-specific if absent from the healthy and MS cohorts, from 1052 published viral clones and from other ImmuneACCESS disease sequences. TCRdb redid the processing of the public reads, applying fastp at Q25 and MiXCR, and retained in-frame beta chains. Entries that share a CDR3 protein sequence are merged under the most common genes and DNA. TCRdb, rather than the study authors, made the V and J calls. The sample table lists roughly 150,000 distinct CDR3 sequences, roughly 93% of them with a count of one. Approximately 0.14% of the sample comes from the top ten.

The investigation overall reported the following: The number of individuals in the TCR sequencing and HLA analysis was acknowledged as relatively small.

For CDR1 and CDR2, the germline V gene lists KGHSH and LQKENI. Germline trimming amounts to 0 bases on V and 3 bases on J, with 4 as the count of junction bases outside the gene matches. The CDR3, cysteine through phenylalanine, is 16 amino acids long. The CDR3 DNA has 48 bases and is translated from base 1. The table lists this clonotype with a count of one. Its target antigen remains unknown. Base qualities are not at hand, and no much larger clone is one base apart. A lone read gives weak evidence. Peripheral blood CD8+ and CD4+ T cells from healthy donors, Susac syndrome patients and multiple sclerosis patients were profiled using high-throughput TCR beta sequencing. Healthy donors were age- and sex-matched controls. Bulk CD8+ and CD4+ T cells were purified magnetically by negative isolation, whereas CD8+ TEMRA cells were enriched by FACS. Blood was collected in EDTA tubes and processed within 24 hours, with PBMCs isolated through density gradient centrifugation. PBMCs intended for TCR sequencing were frozen in liquid nitrogen and were later thawed in a 37 degrees C water bath. A purity of at least 90% was achieved for sorted or isolated CD4+, CD8+ and CD8+ TEMRA cells.

Input material: CD4+ T cells from PBMCs. This sequence originates from a human donor in good health. This chain is built from TRBV18 and TRBJ2-1; 8 junctional bases match TRBD2. The bases read TGTGCCAGCTCACCACCGTCGGGGGGGCTCTACAATGAGCAGTTCTTC. This yields the protein CASSPPSGGLYNEQFF.